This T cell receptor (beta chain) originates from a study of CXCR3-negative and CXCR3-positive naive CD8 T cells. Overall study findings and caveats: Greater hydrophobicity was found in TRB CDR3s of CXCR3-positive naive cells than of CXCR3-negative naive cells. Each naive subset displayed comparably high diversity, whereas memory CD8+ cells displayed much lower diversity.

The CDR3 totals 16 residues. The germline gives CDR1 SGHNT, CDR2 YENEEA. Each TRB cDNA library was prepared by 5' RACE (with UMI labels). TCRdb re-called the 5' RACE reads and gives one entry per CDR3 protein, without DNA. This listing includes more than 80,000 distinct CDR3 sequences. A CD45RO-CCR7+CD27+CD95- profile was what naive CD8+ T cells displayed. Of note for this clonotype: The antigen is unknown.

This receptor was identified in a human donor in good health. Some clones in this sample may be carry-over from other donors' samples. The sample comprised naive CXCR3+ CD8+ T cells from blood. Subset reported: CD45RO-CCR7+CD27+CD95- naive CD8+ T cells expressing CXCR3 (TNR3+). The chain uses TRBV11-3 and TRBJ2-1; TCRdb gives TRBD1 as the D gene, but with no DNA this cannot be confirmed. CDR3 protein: CASSTDRGVSYNEQFF.